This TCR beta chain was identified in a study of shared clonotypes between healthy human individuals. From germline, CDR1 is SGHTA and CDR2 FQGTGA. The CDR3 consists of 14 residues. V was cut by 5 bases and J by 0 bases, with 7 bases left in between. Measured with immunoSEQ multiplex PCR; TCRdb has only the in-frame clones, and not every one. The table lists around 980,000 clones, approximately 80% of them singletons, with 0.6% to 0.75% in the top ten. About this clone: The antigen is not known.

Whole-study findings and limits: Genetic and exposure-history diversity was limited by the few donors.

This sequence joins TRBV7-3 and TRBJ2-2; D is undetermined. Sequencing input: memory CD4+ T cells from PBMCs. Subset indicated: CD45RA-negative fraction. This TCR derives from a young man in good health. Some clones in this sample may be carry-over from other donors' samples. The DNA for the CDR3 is TGTGCCAGCAGCCCCATTGCGAACACCGGGGAGCTGTTTTTT. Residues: CASSPIANTGELFF.